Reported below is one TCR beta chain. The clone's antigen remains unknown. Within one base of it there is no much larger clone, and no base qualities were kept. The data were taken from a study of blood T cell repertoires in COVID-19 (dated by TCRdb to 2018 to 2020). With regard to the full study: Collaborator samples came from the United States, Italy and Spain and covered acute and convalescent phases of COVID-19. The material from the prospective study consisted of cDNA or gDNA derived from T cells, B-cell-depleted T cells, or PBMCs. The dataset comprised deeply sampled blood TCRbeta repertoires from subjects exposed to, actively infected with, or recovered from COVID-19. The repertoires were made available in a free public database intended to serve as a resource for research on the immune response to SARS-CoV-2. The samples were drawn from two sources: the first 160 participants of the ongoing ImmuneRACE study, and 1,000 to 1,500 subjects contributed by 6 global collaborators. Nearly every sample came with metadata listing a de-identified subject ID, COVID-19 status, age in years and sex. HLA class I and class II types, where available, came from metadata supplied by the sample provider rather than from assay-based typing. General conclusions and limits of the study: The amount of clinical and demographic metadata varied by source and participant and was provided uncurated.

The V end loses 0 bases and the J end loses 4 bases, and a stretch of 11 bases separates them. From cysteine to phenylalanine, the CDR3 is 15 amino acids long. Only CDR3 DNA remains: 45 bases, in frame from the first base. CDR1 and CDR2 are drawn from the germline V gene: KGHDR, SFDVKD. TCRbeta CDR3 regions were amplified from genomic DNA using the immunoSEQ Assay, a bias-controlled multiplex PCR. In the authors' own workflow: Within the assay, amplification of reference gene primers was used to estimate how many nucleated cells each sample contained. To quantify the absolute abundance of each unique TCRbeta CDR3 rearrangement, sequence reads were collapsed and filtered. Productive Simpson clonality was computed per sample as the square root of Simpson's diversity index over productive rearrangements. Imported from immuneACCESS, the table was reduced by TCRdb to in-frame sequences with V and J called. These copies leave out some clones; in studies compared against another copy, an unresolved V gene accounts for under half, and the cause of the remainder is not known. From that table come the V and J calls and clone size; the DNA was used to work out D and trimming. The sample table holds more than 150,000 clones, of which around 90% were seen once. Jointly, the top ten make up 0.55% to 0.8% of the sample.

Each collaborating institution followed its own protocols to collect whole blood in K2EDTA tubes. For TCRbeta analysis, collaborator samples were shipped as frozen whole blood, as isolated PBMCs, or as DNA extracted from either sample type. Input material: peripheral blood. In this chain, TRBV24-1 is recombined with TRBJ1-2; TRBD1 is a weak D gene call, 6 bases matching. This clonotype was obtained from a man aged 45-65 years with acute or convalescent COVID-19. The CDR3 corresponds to CATSDLDGGLYGYTF. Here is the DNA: TGTGCCACCAGTGATTTGGACGGGGGGCTCTATGGCTACACCTTC.